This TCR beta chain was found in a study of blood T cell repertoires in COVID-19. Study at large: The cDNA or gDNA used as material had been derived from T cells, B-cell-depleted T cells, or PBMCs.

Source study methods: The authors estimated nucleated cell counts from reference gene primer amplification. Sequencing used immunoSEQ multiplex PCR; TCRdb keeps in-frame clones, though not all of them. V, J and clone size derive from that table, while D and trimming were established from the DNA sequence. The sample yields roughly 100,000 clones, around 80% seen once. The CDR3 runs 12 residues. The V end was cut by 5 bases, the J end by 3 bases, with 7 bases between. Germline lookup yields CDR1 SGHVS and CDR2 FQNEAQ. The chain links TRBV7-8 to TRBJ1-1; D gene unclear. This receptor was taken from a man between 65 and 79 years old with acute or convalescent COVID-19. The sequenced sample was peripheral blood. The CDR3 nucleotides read TGTGCCAGCAGCCACACCTACACTGAAGCTTTCTTT. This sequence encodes CASSHTYTEAFF.